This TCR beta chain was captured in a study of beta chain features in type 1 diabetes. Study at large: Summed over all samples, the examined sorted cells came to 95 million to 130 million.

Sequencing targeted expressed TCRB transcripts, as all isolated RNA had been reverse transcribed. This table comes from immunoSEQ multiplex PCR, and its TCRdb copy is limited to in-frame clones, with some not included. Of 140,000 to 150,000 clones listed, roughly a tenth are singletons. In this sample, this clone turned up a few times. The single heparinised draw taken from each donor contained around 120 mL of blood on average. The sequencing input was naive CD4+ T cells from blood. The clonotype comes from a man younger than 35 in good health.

The CDR3 nucleotides read TGTGCCAGCAGTAGGGACTTACGCACAGATACGCAGTATTTT. Protein sequence: CASSRDLRTDTQYF. The chain joins TRBV6-6 to TRBJ2-3; D possibly corresponds to TRBD2 (6 bases). V was pared by 5 bases and J by 1 base, with 10 bases between. The CDR3 is made up of 14 amino acids. The germline V gene encodes CDR1 MNHNY and CDR2 SVGAGI (reference sequence).